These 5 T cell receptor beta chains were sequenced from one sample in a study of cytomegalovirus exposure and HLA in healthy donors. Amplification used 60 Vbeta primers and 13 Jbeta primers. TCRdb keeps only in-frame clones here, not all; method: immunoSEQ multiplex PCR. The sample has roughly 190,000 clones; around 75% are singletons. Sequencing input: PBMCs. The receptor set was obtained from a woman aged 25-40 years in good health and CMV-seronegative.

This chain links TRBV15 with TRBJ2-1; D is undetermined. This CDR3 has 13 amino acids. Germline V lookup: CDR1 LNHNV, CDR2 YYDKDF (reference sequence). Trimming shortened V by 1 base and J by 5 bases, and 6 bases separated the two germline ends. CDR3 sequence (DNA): TGTGCCACCAGCAGAGTTCCTAACAATGAGCAGTTCTTC. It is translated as CATSRVPNNEQFF.

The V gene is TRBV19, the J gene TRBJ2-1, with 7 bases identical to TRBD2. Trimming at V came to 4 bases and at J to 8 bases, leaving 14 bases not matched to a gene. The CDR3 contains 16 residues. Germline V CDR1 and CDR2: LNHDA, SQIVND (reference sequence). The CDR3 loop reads CASSTTLAGLFYEQFF. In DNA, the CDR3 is TGTGCCAGTAGTACTACCTTAGCGGGTCTTTTCTATGAGCAGTTCTTC.

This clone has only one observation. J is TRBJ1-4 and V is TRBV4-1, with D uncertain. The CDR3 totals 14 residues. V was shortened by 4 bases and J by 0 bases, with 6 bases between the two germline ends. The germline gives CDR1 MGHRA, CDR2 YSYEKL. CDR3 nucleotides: TGCGCCAGCAGCCTCCTATCAACTAATGAAAAACTGTTTTTT. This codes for CASSLLSTNEKLFF.

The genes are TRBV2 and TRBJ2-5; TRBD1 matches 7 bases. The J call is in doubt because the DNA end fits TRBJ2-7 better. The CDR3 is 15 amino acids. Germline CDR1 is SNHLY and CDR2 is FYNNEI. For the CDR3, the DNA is TGTGCCAGCAGGGGTAGACAGGGACCCTCCTACGAGCAGTACTTC. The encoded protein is CASRGRQGPSYEQYF.

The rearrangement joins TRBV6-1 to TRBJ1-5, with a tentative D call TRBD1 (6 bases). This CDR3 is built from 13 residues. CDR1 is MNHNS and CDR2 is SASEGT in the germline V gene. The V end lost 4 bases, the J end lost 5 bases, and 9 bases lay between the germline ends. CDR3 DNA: TGTGCCAGCAGTGGGACAGAATATCAGCCCCAGCATTTT. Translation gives CASSGTEYQPQHF.